These T cell receptor beta chains were read from a single sample in a study of shared clonotypes between healthy human individuals. TCRdb's copy holds only in-frame clones and misses some; the assay was immunoSEQ multiplex PCR. The table lists around 2,000,000 clones, 93% of them singletons. The sample comprised naive CD8+ T cells from PBMCs. The receptors were gathered from a man younger than 35 in good health. Some clones in this sample may be carry-over from other donors' samples. Both conserved end residues are part of each CDR3. The D gene is left open where the match is weak. Clone size is shown for a subset of rows, as once, few, many or a class of expanded clone.

D gene,J gene,clone size,V gene,CDR3 DNA,CDR3 protein
.,TRBJ1-2,.,TRBV9,TGTGCCAGCAGCGTAGCTGGAGGGGAGGAGGAGGACTATGGCTACACCTTC,CASSVAGGEEEDYGYTF
TRBD2,TRBJ2-5,.,TRBV5-1,TGCGCCAGCAGCAGCCTTACTAGCGGCGGCGAGACCCAGTACTTC,CASSSLTSGGETQYF
.,TRBJ1-2,.,TRBV11-3,TGTGCCAGCAGCTCCCCCGGTGGTTATGGCTACACCTTC,CASSSPGGYGYTF
TRBD1,TRBJ2-7,.,TRBV5-6,TGTGCCAGCAGCTTGTTTTGGGACAGCTCCTACGAGCAGTACTTC,CASSLFWDSSYEQYF
.,TRBJ1-2,.,TRBV29-1,TGCAGCGTTGTGGGGCTGGTGGCAGGGCTAAACTATGGCTACACCTTC,CSVVGLVAGLNYGYTF
.,TRBJ1-1,.,TRBV7-9,TGTGCCAGCAGCGAAATGGGGGACACTGAAGCTTTCTTT,CASSEMGDTEAFF
.,TRBJ1-1,.,TRBV4-1,TGCGCCAGCAGCCAAGAAGTAGATTCGGACAAGAACACTGAAGCTTTCTTT,CASSQEVDSDKNTEAFF
TRBD1,TRBJ1-2,.,TRBV6-1,TGTGCCAGCAGTCATGACAGGGGGCATAATGGCTACACCTTC,CASSHDRGHNGYTF
TRBD2,TRBJ2-3,.,TRBV6-4,TGTGCCAGCAGTCCCGTGGCGGGAGGGCCCGCAGATACGCAGTATTTT,CASSPVAGGPADTQYF
TRBD2,TRBJ2-3,.,TRBV7-8,TGTGCCAGCAGCTCGGCCGGGACTAGAGATACGCAGTATTTT,CASSSAGTRDTQYF
TRBD1,TRBJ2-7,.,TRBV11-2,TGTGCCAGCAGCCCGACAGGGAACTACGAGCAGTACTTC,CASSPTGNYEQYF
.,TRBJ2-2,.,TRBV19,TGTGCCAGTAGCCTCTATCGGACACCCTACGGGGAGCTGTTTTTT,CASSLYRTPYGELFF
.,TRBJ1-4,once,TRBV14,TGTGCCAGCAGCCCCTGGGGGGGTAATGAAAAACTGTTTTTT,CASSPWGGNEKLFF
.,TRBJ1-1,.,TRBV19,TGTGCCAGTAGTATAGGAGGGGGATCTGAAGCTTTCTTT,CASSIGGGSEAFF
TRBD1,TRBJ1-1,.,TRBV6-1,TGTGCCAGCGTCCTCAGGGGGGGTCCCACTGAAGCTTTCTTT,CASVLRGGPTEAFF